This T cell receptor beta chain stems from a study of neurological immune-mediated disorders. Study-wide findings and caveats: In HTLV-1-associated myelopathy, TCR clonal expansion was greatest, whereas multiple sclerosis had the least, falling below healthy controls. None of the CDR3 amino acid sequences in expanded clones turned up in more than one subject, which points to private repertoires in all groups.

Time point defined: longitudinal time-point 3. Germline CDR1 SEHNR, CDR2 FQNEAQ (reference sequence). V lost 8 bases and J lost 5, with 18 bases in between. CDR3 length equals 14 residues. Template-switch 5'RACE cDNA synthesis added a 10-nucleotide unique molecular identifier. TCRdb independently ran MiXCR on the 5' RACE reads; one entry per CDR3 protein. The profile shows tens of thousands of distinct CDR3 sequences, roughly 13% of them singletons. Comments on this clonotype: Its specificity is not known.

The chain has TRBV7-9 and TRBJ2-5; D perhaps matches TRBD2 (5 bases). The sample was PBMCs. This TCR derives from a male donor with HTLV-1-associated myelopathy (HAM/TSP). CDR3 DNA sequence: TGTGCCAGCCAGGCGGTATCGGGGTTCGAGACCCAGTACTTC. It translates to CASQAVSGFETQYF. The full variable domain, rest sourced from reference TRBV7-9 and TRBJ2-5, is DTGVSQNPRHKITKRGQNVTFRCDPISEHNRLYWYRQTLGQGPEFLTYFQNEAQLEKSRLLSDRFSAERPKGSFSTLEIQRTEQGDSAMYLCASQAVSGFETQYFGPGTRLLVL.